Shown below are 31 T cell receptor beta chains from a single sample sequenced in a study of T-cell reconstitution after alpha-beta-depleted transplantation in children. Preparation of the TCRbeta library used unique molecular identifiers. TCRdb fed the PCR reads into MiXCR, producing one record per CDR3 protein. Found here are approximately 490,000 distinct CDR3 sequences, around an eighth of them singletons; the top ten hold 5% to 6%. The sample consisted of PBMCs from the stem cell graft donor, taken from the stem cell graft. Every receptor here comes from a human donor who donated a stem cell graft to a child with combined immunodeficiency.

V usage is TRBV21-1 and J usage is TRBJ2-7; TRBD1 is the table's D call, not checked against the DNA. TRBV21-1 is flagged as a pseudogene. CDR3 length equals 18 residues. CDR3 nucleotide sequence: TGTGCCAGCAGCAAAGGGTACAGGGTCTCTTCCCACTCCTACGAGCAGTACTTC. Its translation is CASSKGYRVSSHSYEQYF.

In this sample, this clonotype turned up a few times. The chain combines TRBV6-2 or TRBV6-3 with TRBJ2-2, with 8 bases matching TRBD2. V shed 8 bases and J 3 bases; nucleotides not matched to a gene: 5. The length of the CDR3 is 14 residues. Looked up from germline, CDR1 is MNHEY and CDR2 is SVGEGT. CDR3 region: CASSEREYTGELFF. CDR3 DNA: TGTGCCAGCTCGGAGCGGGAGTACACCGGGGAGCTGTTTTTT.

The table lists this clonotype with many counts. The chain is built from TRBV7-9 and TRBJ2-7, with 10 bases that match TRBD1. V lost 5 bases to trimming and J lost 3 bases; unmatched junction nucleotides: 4. The CDR3 has 14 amino acids. Germline V gene data show CDR1 as SEHNR and CDR2 as FQNEAQ (reference sequence). CDR3 DNA sequence: TGTGCCAGCAGCCGGACAGGGGGGAACTACGAGCAGTACTTC. Translation gives CASSRTGGNYEQYF.

CDR3 sequence: CATLGTSGGDTQYF. CDR3 DNA sequence: TGTGCCACCCTAGGGACTAGCGGGGGAGATACGCAGTATTTT. This chain joins TRBV10-3 and TRBJ2-3, with 14 nucleotides matching TRBD2. Germline CDR1 and CDR2: ENHRY and SYGVKD. The V and J ends lost 10 bases and 5 bases, in that order; junction bases with no gene match: 5. There are 14 residues in the CDR3.

The chain uses TRBV23-1 and TRBJ2-5; the match to TRBD2 covers 11 bases. TRBV23-1 carries the ORF label, with uncertain function. V dropped 3 bases and J dropped 3; count of bases not matched to a gene: 15. CDR3 length: 19 residues. CDR3 protein: CASSHCRVGISGREETQYF. CDR3 coding DNA: TGCGCCAGCAGTCACTGCAGGGTCGGGATTAGCGGGAGGGAAGAGACCCAGTACTTC.

This clonotype was counted once. J is TRBJ2-2 and V is TRBV11-2; D not certain. The V end was cut by 3 bases, the J end by 4 bases, with 9 bases between. This CDR3 is built from 14 residues. Germline lookup yields CDR1 SGHAT and CDR2 FQNNGV. This CDR3 reads CASSLLTSTGELFF. The CDR3 region has the DNA TGTGCCAGCAGCTTGCTCACTTCCACCGGGGAGCTGTTTTTT.

This clonotype appeared a few times. The chain links TRBV29-1 to TRBJ2-7; 8 bases match TRBD2. Trimming cost V 7 bases and J 1 base; bases outside gene matches: 12. Germline lookup yields CDR1 SQVTM and CDR2 ANQGSEA. This CDR3 comprises 15 residues. This CDR3 reads CSAIPSTSGSYEQYF. The CDR3 DNA follows: TGCAGCGCTATCCCCAGCACTAGCGGTTCCTACGAGCAGTACTTC.

Worth noting for this clonotype: This sequence may be a read error, since a much larger clone differs from it by one base. The chain has TRBV12-3 or TRBV12-4 and TRBJ2-2; no reliable D call. V was clipped by 3 bases and J by 10 bases, with 9 bases between them. The CDR3 is 12 residues long. CDR3 nucleotides: TGTGCCAGCAGTTTCTTCGGGCCGGAGCTGTTTTTT. Translation: CASSFFGPELFF.

The chain combines TRBV29-1 with TRBJ2-1; a possible D gene is TRBD2 (5 bases). The CDR3 spans 12 residues. V lost 7 bases and J lost 7, with 14 bases in between. Germline CDR1 and CDR2: SQVTM and ANQGSEA. This CDR3 reads CSAGVRGNEQFF. As DNA, the CDR3 is TGCAGCGCTGGGGTTCGGGGAAATGAGCAGTTCTTC.

The V call is TRBV5-1, the J call TRBJ2-1; the match to TRBD2 covers 9 bases. This CDR3 has 15 amino acids. CDR1 and CDR2 from the germline V gene are SGHRS and YFSETQ. V dropped 0 bases and J dropped 4; count of bases not matched to a gene: 2. The CDR3 region is CASSLGSGGYNEQFF. CDR3 DNA sequence: TGCGCCAGCAGCTTGGGTAGCGGGGGTTACAATGAGCAGTTCTTC.

V gene TRBV5-1 combines with J gene TRBJ1-1; D is ambiguous. Trimming pared 0 bases from V and 5 bases from J, leaving 11 bases between. The germline V gene has CDR1 SGHRS and CDR2 YFSETQ. The length of the CDR3 is 14 residues. CDR3 sequence: CASSLDLAGTEAFF. The DNA for the CDR3 is TGCGCCAGCAGCTTGGATCTGGCGGGGACTGAAGCTTTCTTT.

This chain joins TRBV12-3 or TRBV12-4 and TRBJ2-2, with D tentatively TRBD1 (6 bases). This CDR3 comprises 14 residues. Trimming took off 5 bases at V and 7 bases at J, with 14 bases between the two ends. The CDR3 DNA reads TGTGCCAGCAGTACAGGGACCCCGGGCGGGGAGCTGTTTTTT. Encoded protein: CASSTGTPGGELFF.

This clonotype occurred once. The chain combines TRBV19 with TRBJ1-5; no firm D call. CDR3 length: 14 amino acids. V was cut by 3 bases and J by 5 bases, with 11 bases left in between. Germline lookup yields CDR1 LNHDA and CDR2 SQIVND (reference sequence). The CDR3 sequence is CASSINERDQPQHF. As DNA, the CDR3 is TGTGCCAGTAGTATCAATGAACGGGATCAGCCCCAGCATTTT.

This clonotype was seen only a few times. The CDR3 sequence: CAWSVVRTYEQYF. The CDR3 DNA follows: TGTGCCTGGAGTGTTGTCAGGACCTACGAGCAGTACTTC. This chain connects TRBV30 to TRBJ2-7; D gene uncertain. Between the trimmed V and J ends, which lost 0 bases and 2 bases, there was a span of 8 bases. CDR3 length: 13 amino acids. Germline V gene lookup returns CDR1 GTSNPN and CDR2 SVGIG (reference sequence).

The chain recombines TRBV12-3 or TRBV12-4 with TRBJ2-7; 15 bases fit TRBD2. Unmatched junction bases numbered 4, after V lost 7 bases and J lost 6 bases. This CDR3 spans 14 amino acids. The chain's CDR3 is CASTLGLAGGEQYF. CDR3 coding DNA: TGTGCCAGCACCCTGGGACTAGCGGGGGGCGAGCAGTACTTC.

This chain connects TRBV12-3 or TRBV12-4 to TRBJ2-2; 7 bases match TRBD2. The CDR3 length is 12 residues. This chain's CDR3 is CVFGRNRGELFF. CDR3 in DNA: TGTGTATTCGGGAGGAACCGGGGGGAGCTGTTTTTT.

In its sample, this clonotype was seen a few times. CDR3 in amino acids: CASSARRVDELYEQYF. CDR3 DNA sequence: TGTGCCAGCAGTGCCAGGAGAGTTGATGAACTCTACGAGCAGTACTTC. This chain links TRBV28 with TRBJ2-7; D is unresolved. The CDR3 runs 16 residues. V lost 5 bases, J lost 3 bases, and 20 bases lay in between. CDR1 and CDR2 from the germline V gene are MDHEN and SYDVKM.

CDR3 sequence (DNA): TGCGCCAGCAGCCAAGAGCGGGACTACAGTAACAATGAGCAGTTCTTC. It is translated as CASSQERDYSNNEQFF. V usage is TRBV4-1 and J usage is TRBJ2-1; 7 bases map to TRBD2. CDR3 size: 16 residues. Germline V CDR1 and CDR2: MGHRA, YSYEKL. V was pared by 0 bases and J by 5 bases, with 7 bases of the junction left unmatched.

This clonotype has a count of ten or more. The chain is built from TRBV5-1 and TRBJ2-1; 14 bases align to TRBD2. With V trimmed by 5 bases and J by 4 bases, 2 bases remained unmatched. The CDR3 loop spans 15 amino acids. Per the germline V gene, CDR1 is SGHRS and CDR2 is YFSETQ. The chain's CDR3 is CASSGTSGSYNEQFF. CDR3 sequence (DNA): TGCGCCAGCAGTGGGACTAGCGGGAGTTACAATGAGCAGTTCTTC.

This clonotype came up a few times. This chain joins TRBV6-1 and TRBJ2-1; TRBD2 is a possible D gene (5 bases). Looked up from germline, CDR1 is MNHNS and CDR2 is SASEGT. This CDR3 contains 15 residues. With 8 bases removed from V and 3 bases from J, the gap between germline ends came to 17 bases. The CDR3 DNA is TGTGCCAGCGCTCGGCGGGCCTATGACTACAATGAGCAGTTCTTC. Amino acids: CASARRAYDYNEQFF.

This clonotype was seen just once. This could be a read error, since a much larger clone is one nucleotide away. The chain couples TRBV20-1 to TRBJ2-1; TRBD2 matches at 9 bases. Per the germline V gene, CDR1 is DFQATT and CDR2 is SNEGSKA (reference sequence). This CDR3 is 14 amino acids long. The CDR3 DNA is TGCAGTGCAAGGGGTCTAGGACTAGCGAATGAGCATTTCTTC. The encoded protein is CSARGLGLANEHFF.

The chain joins TRBV9 to TRBJ2-1, with D perhaps TRBD2 (5 bases). V lost 1 base and J lost 2, with 25 bases in between. The CDR3 totals 20 residues. Germline CDR1 is SGDLS and CDR2 is YYNGEE. CDR3 nucleotide sequence: TGTGCCAGCAGCGTACCCAGTCTGGCTCCCCTAGCACTGACCTACAATGAGCAGTTCTTC. This gives the protein CASSVPSLAPLALTYNEQFF.

The chain joins TRBV2 to TRBJ2-2; 8 bases are shared with TRBD2. V shed 4 bases and J 2 bases; nucleotides not matched to a gene: 12. CDR1 is SNHLY, CDR2 FYNNEI, per germline. The CDR3 covers 18 residues. The CDR3 DNA is TGTGCCAGCAGTGGGGGTTTATTAGCGGGGAGAAACACCGGGGAGCTGTTTTTT. Translation gives CASSGGLLAGRNTGELFF. Together with reference TRBV2 and TRBJ2-2, the CDR3 gives the full variable domain: EPEVTQTPSHQVTQMGQEVILRCVPISNHLYFYWYRQILGQKVEFLVSFYNNEISEKSEIFDDQFSVERPDGSNFTLKIRSTKLEDSAMYFCASSGGLLAGRNTGELFFGEGSRLTVL.

This clonotype was observed a handful of times. The CDR3 is CASSARHEQYF. CDR3 nucleotides: TGTGCCAGCAGTGCTAGACACGAGCAGTACTTC. The rearrangement joins TRBV2 to TRBJ2-7; the D is unclear. Per germline, CDR1 SNHLY and CDR2 FYNNEI. With 4 bases removed from V and 5 bases from J, the gap between germline ends came to 6 bases. The CDR3 length is 11 residues.

In this sample, this clonotype turned up a few times. V and J are TRBV12-3 or TRBV12-4 and TRBJ2-1; D is unresolved. The CDR3 sequence is 12 residues long. V lost 4 bases, J lost 7 bases, and 8 bases lay in between. The CDR3: CASSWSGNEQFF. The CDR3 nucleotides are TGTGCCAGCAGTTGGTCTGGGAATGAGCAGTTCTTC.

The chain employs TRBV5-1 and TRBJ2-3, with D possibly being TRBD1 or TRBD2 (5 bases each). This CDR3 contains 14 residues. The ends were cut back, 4 bases at V and 3 bases at J, with 12 bases in the middle. Germline CDR1 SGHRS, CDR2 YFSETQ. The CDR3 loop is CASSPGAWTDTQYF. The CDR3 DNA reads TGCGCCAGCAGCCCCGGGGCGTGGACAGATACGCAGTATTTT. Complete variable domain (other parts from reference TRBV5-1 and TRBJ2-3): KAGVTQTPRYLIKTRGQQVTLSCSPISGHRSVSWYQQTPGQGLQFLFEYFSETQRNKGNFPGRFSGRQFSNSRSEMNVSTLELGDSALYLCASSPGAWTDTQYFGPGTRLTVL.

J is TRBJ1-3 and V is TRBV4-3; perhaps TRBD1 as D (5 bases). Germline V gives CDR1 LGHNA, CDR2 YSLEER. This CDR3 is built from 18 residues. Trimming pared 3 bases from V and 0 bases from J, leaving 18 bases between. The CDR3 nucleotides read TGCGCCAGCAGCCAGCGGACATCCTTACGACCCTCTGGAAACACCATATATTTT. This encodes CASSQRTSLRPSGNTIYF.

The genes are TRBV5-1 and TRBJ1-1, with 7 bases that match TRBD1. The CDR3 spans 16 residues. Germline loops: CDR1 SGHRS, CDR2 YFSETQ. V lost 4 bases and J lost 0; bases outside the gene matches: 9. The CDR3 DNA reads TGCGCCAGCAGCCCGGGGGACAGCCGCATGAACACTGAAGCTTTCTTT. Its protein product is CASSPGDSRMNTEAFF.

There are a few counts of this clonotype. The rearrangement joins TRBV25-1 to TRBJ2-7; D unresolved. CDR1 is MGHDK, CDR2 SYGVNS, per germline. The length of the CDR3 is 13 residues. With 4 bases removed from V and 1 base from J, the gap between germline ends came to 8 bases. The CDR3 coding sequence is TGTGCCAGCAGTGTCAGTCATTCCTACGAGCAGTACTTC. Protein sequence: CASSVSHSYEQYF.

The rearrangement uses TRBV10-3 and TRBJ2-2; 9 bases map to TRBD1. Germline V gives CDR1 ENHRY, CDR2 SYGVKD. The junction had 10 bases not matched to a gene; V was cut back by 5 bases and J by 0 bases. The CDR3 length is 18 residues. This chain's CDR3 is CAISKTFRDRANTGELFF. CDR3 nucleotide sequence: TGTGCCATCAGTAAGACGTTCCGGGACAGGGCGAACACCGGGGAGCTGTTTTTT.

V gene TRBV6-2 or TRBV6-3 combines with J gene TRBJ2-7, with 13 bases matching TRBD2. There are 18 residues in the CDR3. CDR1 is MNHEY and CDR2 is SVGEGT in the germline V gene. V lost 5 bases and J lost 1; bases outside the gene matches: 11. The CDR3 DNA follows: TGTGCCAGCAGTGTGAAGAGACTAGCGGGAGGCCCTTCCTACGAGCAGTACTTC. Amino acid sequence: CASSVKRLAGGPSYEQYF.